The 12 T cell receptor beta chains reported below all come from one sample, sequenced in a study of cytomegalovirus exposure and HLA in healthy donors (dated by TCRdb to about 2017). Libraries were prepared through the immunoSEQ multiplex PCR assay. For the multiplex PCR, a mixture combining 60 forward primers for TCR Vbeta segments and 13 reverse primers for TCR Jbeta segments was used. TCRdb took over this immuneACCESS table, retaining in-frame rearrangements with V and J assigned. Such tables are incomplete; in checked studies, under half of the missing clones stem from an unresolved V gene, and the remainder is unexplained. Recorded for this sample are approximately 170,000 clones; 78% of them occurred a single time. The top ten clonotypes cover roughly 6.4% of the sample. The sample taken for sequencing was PBMCs. These receptors were obtained from a woman aged 40 to 50 in good health and CMV-seropositive.

The chain links TRBV13 to TRBJ1-1, with a weak D call TRBD1 (5 bases). This CDR3 is built from 15 residues. V lost 3 bases and J lost 5, with 16 bases in between. CDR1 is PRHDT, CDR2 FYEKMQ, per germline (reference sequence). The CDR3 nucleotides are TGTGCCAGCAGCTTTGAAAAGGGGTCGTGGACTGAAGCTTTCTTT. Protein sequence: CASSFEKGSWTEAFF.

This clone was observed once. V is TRBV27 and J is TRBJ1-5, with a weak D call TRBD1 (5 bases). V was pared by 4 bases and J by 6 bases, with 7 bases between. The germline V gene has CDR1 MNHEY and CDR2 SMNVEV (reference sequence). The CDR3 contains 12 residues. The CDR3 nucleotides read TGTGCCAGCAGTTATAGGGGTCAGCCCCAGCATTTT. The encoded protein is CASSYRGQPQHF.

This chain uses TRBV9 with TRBJ1-2; unclear D gene. There are 16 residues in the CDR3. V lost 6 bases, J lost 8 bases, and 26 bases lay in between. Germline-derived CDR1 and CDR2 are SGDLS and YYNGEE. The CDR3 DNA reads as TGTGCCAGCATCACACACTTAAGACCCCGGTTCGGGGGCTACACCTTC. Translating it yields CASITHLRPRFGGYTF.

The V call is TRBV5-1, the J call TRBJ2-3; tentative D call: TRBD1 (6 bases). Between the trimmed V and J ends, which lost 4 bases and 7 bases, there was a span of 10 bases. The CDR3 length is 12 residues. CDR1 and CDR2 from the germline V gene are SGHRS and YFSETQ. The CDR3 loop reads CASSPGQYTQYF. The CDR3, as DNA: TGCGCCAGCAGCCCGGGACAATATACGCAGTATTTT.

The V call is TRBV7-3, the J call TRBJ2-2; the match to TRBD2 covers 8 bases. In germline, CDR1 is SGHTA, CDR2 FQGTGA. V shed 5 bases and J 3 bases; nucleotides not matched to a gene: 5. CDR3 length: 15 amino acids. CDR3 in amino acids: CASSPSGGYTGELFF. In nucleotides, the CDR3 is TGTGCCAGCAGCCCAAGCGGGGGCTACACCGGGGAGCTGTTTTTT.

The chain couples TRBV29-1 to TRBJ2-7; no clear D. The germline gives CDR1 SQVTM, CDR2 ANQGSEA. The CDR3 runs 12 residues. V lost 7 bases, J lost 7 bases, and 17 bases lay in between. CDR3 loop: CSAFGSVGEQYF. The CDR3, as DNA: TGCAGCGCCTTCGGGTCTGTTGGTGAGCAGTACTTC.

The chain links TRBV28 to TRBJ2-7; no clear D gene. V was clipped by 6 bases and J by 6 bases, with 12 bases between them. Per the germline V gene, CDR1 is MDHEN and CDR2 is SYDVKM. This CDR3 contains 12 residues. Written as DNA, the CDR3 is TGTGCCAGCAGAAGTGGGCCCGGCGAGCAGTACTTC. It translates to CASRSGPGEQYF.

In this sample, this clone turned up many times. V and J are TRBV2 and TRBJ2-7; TRBD1 aligns across 10 bases. Germline trimming cut 6 bases from V and 6 bases from J; bases unmatched to any gene: 5. Germline loops: CDR1 SNHLY, CDR2 FYNNEI. The length of the CDR3 is 13 residues. The CDR3 nucleotides read TGTGCCAGCAGAGGGACAGGGGTTACCGAGCAGTACTTC. This sequence encodes CASRGTGVTEQYF.

The rearrangement uses TRBV29-1 and TRBJ2-1; 16 positions agree with TRBD2. The CDR3 has 14 amino acids. J was trimmed by 8 bases and V by 4 bases; bases with no gene match: 2. Germline V lookup: CDR1 SQVTM, CDR2 ANQGSEA. CDR3 amino acids: CSVGGLAGGHEQFF. CDR3 DNA sequence: TGCAGCGTTGGGGGACTAGCGGGGGGGCATGAGCAGTTCTTC.

The V gene is TRBV7-9, the J gene TRBJ2-7; 9 bases are a match to TRBD2. V lost 3 bases, J lost 3 bases, and 12 bases stayed unmatched. The V gene's germline CDR1 is SEHNR and CDR2 FQNEAQ (reference sequence). This CDR3 region has 17 residues. The CDR3 nucleotides are TGTGCCAGCAGCTTCGGACCCGGGGCTAGCGGGGACTACGAGCAGTACTTC. Protein: CASSFGPGASGDYEQYF.

The genes are TRBV27 and TRBJ2-4; 9 nucleotides line up with TRBD1. V shed 5 bases and J 7 bases; nucleotides not matched to a gene: 6. CDR1 MNHEY and CDR2 SMNVEV come from the germline V gene (reference sequence). The CDR3 runs 14 residues. Here the CDR3 reads CASSPSGQGNIQYF. The CDR3 bases are TGTGCCAGCAGTCCCTCCGGACAGGGGAACATTCAGTACTTC.

J is TRBJ1-2 and V is TRBV7-9, with TRBD1 as a possible D gene (6 bases). The CDR3 is 16 amino acids. V dropped 5 bases and J dropped 8 bases, with 24 bases sitting between them. From germline, CDR1 is SEHNR and CDR2 FQNEAQ (reference sequence). CDR3 amino acids: CASSRINTNRDNGYTF. The DNA of the CDR3 is TGTGCCAGCAGCCGGATTAATACAAACCGGGACAACGGCTACACCTTC.